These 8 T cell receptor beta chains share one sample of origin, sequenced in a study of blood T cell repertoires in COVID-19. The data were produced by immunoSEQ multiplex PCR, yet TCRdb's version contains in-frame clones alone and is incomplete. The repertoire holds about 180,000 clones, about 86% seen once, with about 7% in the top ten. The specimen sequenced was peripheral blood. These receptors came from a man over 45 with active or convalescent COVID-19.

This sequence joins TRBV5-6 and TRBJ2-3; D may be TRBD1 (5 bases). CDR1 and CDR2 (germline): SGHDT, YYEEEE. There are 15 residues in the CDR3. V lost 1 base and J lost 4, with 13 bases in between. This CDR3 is CASSLRGSFPDTQYF. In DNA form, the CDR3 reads TGTGCCAGCAGCTTGAGGGGATCCTTCCCAGATACGCAGTATTTT.

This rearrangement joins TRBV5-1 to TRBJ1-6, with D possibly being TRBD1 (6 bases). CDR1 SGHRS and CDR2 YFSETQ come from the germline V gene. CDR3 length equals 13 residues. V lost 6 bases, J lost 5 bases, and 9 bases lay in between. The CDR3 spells CASNRDDNSPLHF. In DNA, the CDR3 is TGCGCCAGCAACAGGGATGATAATTCACCCCTCCACTTT.

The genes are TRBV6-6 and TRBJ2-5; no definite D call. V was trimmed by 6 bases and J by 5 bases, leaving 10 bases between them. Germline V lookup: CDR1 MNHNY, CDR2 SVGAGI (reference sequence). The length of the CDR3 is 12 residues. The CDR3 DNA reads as TGTGCCAGCAGCCCACGTCGGGAGACCCAGTACTTC. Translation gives CASSPRRETQYF.

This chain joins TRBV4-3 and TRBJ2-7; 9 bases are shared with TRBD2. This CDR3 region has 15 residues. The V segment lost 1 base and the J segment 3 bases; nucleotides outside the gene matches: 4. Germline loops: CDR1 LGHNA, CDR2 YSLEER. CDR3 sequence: CASSQGLAAYYEQYF. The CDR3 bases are TGCGCCAGCAGCCAAGGACTAGCGGCGTACTACGAGCAGTACTTC.

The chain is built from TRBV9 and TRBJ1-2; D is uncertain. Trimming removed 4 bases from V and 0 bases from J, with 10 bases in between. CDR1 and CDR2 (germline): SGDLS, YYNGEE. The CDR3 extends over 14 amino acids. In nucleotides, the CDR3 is TGTGCCAGCAGCCCTAGCATGACTAACTATGGCTACACCTTC. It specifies CASSPSMTNYGYTF.

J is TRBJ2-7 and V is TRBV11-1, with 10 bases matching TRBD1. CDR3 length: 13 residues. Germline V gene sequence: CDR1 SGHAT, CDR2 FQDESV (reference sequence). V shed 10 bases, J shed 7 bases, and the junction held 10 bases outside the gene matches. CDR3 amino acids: CATSGQGSLEQYF. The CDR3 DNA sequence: TGTGCCACCTCGGGACAGGGGTCCTTGGAGCAGTACTTC.

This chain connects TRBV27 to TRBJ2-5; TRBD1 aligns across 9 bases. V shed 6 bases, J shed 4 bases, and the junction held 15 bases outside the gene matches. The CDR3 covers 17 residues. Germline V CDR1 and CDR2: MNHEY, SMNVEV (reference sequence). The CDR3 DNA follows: TGTGCCAGCAGCCCTGTGCCCAACACAGGGGGCCGAGAGACCCAGTACTTC. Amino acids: CASSPVPNTGGRETQYF.

The DNA for the CDR3 is TGTGCCAGCAGCGTAGCTAATTCGGGCGGGACCGTGTTCTTC. This encodes CASSVANSGGTVFF. The rearrangement links TRBV9 to TRBJ2-1; tentative D call: TRBD2 (6 bases). Trimming cost V 0 bases and J 15 bases, with 19 bases left between them. Germline assignment: CDR1 SGDLS and CDR2 YYNGEE. CDR3 size: 14 residues.